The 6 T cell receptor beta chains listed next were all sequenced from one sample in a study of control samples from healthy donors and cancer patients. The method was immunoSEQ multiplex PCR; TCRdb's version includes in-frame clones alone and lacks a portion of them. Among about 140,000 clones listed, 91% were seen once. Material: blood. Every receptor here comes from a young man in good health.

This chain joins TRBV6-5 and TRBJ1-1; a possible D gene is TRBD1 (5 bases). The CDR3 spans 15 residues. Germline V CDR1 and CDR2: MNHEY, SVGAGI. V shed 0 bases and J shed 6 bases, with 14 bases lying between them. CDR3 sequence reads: CASSYSGEVKAEAFF. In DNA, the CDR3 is TGTGCCAGCAGTTACTCAGGGGAAGTAAAGGCTGAAGCTTTCTTT.

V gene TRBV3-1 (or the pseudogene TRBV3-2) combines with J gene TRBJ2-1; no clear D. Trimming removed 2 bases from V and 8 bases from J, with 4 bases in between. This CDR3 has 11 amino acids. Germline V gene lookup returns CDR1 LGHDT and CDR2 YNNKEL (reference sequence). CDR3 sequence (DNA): TGTGCCAGCAGCCAAAGTTATGAGCAGTTCTTC. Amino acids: CASSQSYEQFF.

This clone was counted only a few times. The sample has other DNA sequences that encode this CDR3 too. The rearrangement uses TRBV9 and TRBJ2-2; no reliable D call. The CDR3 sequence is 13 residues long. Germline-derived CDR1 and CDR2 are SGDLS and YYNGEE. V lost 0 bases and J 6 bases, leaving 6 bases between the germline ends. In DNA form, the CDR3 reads TGTGCCAGCAGCGTAGTTGACTCCGGGGAGCTGTTTTTT. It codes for CASSVVDSGELFF.

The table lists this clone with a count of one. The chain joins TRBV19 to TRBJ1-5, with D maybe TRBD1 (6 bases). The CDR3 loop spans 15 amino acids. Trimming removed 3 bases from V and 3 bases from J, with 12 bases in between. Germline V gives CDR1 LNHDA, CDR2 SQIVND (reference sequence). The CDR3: CASSMSGGVNQPQHF. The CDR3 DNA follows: TGTGCCAGTAGTATGTCCGGGGGCGTCAATCAGCCCCAGCATTTT.

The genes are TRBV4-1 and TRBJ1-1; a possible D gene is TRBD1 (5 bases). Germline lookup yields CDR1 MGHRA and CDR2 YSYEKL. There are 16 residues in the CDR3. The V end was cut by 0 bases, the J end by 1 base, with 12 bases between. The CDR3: CASSQDGRGGNTEAFF. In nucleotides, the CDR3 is TGCGCCAGCAGCCAAGACGGGAGGGGTGGGAACACTGAAGCTTTCTTT.

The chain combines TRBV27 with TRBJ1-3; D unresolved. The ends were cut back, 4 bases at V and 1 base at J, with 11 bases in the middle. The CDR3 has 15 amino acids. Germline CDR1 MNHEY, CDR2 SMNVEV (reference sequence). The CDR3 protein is CASSSTGESGNTIYF. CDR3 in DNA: TGTGCCAGCAGTTCAACTGGGGAGTCTGGAAACACCATATATTTT.